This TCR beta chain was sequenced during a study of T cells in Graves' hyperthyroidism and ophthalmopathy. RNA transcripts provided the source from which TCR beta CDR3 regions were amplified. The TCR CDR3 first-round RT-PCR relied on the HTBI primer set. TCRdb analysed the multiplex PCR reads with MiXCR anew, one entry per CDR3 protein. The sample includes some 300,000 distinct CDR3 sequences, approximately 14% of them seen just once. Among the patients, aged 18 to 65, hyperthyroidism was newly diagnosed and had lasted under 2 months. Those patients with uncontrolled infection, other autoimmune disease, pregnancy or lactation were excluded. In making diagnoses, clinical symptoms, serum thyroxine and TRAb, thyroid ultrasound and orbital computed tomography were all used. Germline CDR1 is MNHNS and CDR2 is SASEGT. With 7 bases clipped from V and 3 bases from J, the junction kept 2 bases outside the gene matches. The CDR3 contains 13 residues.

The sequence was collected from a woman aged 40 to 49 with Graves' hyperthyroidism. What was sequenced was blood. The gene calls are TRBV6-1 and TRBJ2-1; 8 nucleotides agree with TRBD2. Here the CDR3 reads CASILAGYNEQFF. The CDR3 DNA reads TGTGCCAGCATCCTAGCGGGCTACAATGAGCAGTTCTTC.